The entry below gives a single T cell receptor (beta chain) sequence along with its context. The antigen is unknown. These data originate in a study of cytomegalovirus exposure and HLA in healthy donors. General study results and limits: Later on, an analysis found that several of the most significant clusters appeared to be linked to common viral pathogens, which included parvovirus B19. HLA alleles showed associations with some 17,000 TCR beta sequences in a later analysis, at a 0.05 false discovery rate. The CMV antigen specificity of three CMV-associated chains was confirmed through in vitro analysis.

13 Jbeta primers and 60 Vbeta primers were used for the PCR. The protocol was immunoSEQ multiplex PCR, while the TCRdb copy is restricted to in-frame clones and leaves out a portion. The data contain 200,000 to 250,000 clones, 76% of them seen just once; the ten biggest clones take up around 0.63%. V was cut by 0 bases and J by 0 bases, with 12 bases left in between. Germline V gives CDR1 MNHEY, CDR2 SMNVEV (reference sequence). The CDR3 is 17 amino acids. Material: PBMCs. The chain couples TRBV27 to TRBJ1-5, with a weak D call TRBD1 (6 bases). This clonotype was sampled from a man aged 18 to 35 in good health and CMV-seronegative. The CDR3 loop reads CASSLSSRGNSNQPQHF. CDR3 in DNA: TGTGCCAGCAGTTTATCTTCCAGGGGAAATAGCAATCAGCCCCAGCATTTT.